This T cell receptor beta chain was captured in a study of blood T cell repertoires in COVID-19. For the study at large: From the United States, Italy and Spain came samples of acute and convalescent COVID-19.

The protocol was immunoSEQ multiplex PCR, while the TCRdb copy is restricted to in-frame clones and leaves out a portion. The table shows about 89,000 clones, with 75% to 90% occurring only once. Germline trimming cut 4 bases from V and 2 bases from J; bases unmatched to any gene: 8. Germline CDR1 and CDR2: SGHTS and YDEGEE. This CDR3 comprises 16 residues. This chain uses TRBV5-8 with TRBJ1-2, with 10 bases matching TRBD1. Sequencing was carried out using peripheral blood. The origin of this receptor is a male donor with acute or convalescent COVID-19. The chain's CDR3 is CASSPGPGQGNYGYTF. The CDR3 DNA reads as TGTGCCAGCAGCCCCGGCCCGGGACAGGGGAACTATGGCTACACCTTC.